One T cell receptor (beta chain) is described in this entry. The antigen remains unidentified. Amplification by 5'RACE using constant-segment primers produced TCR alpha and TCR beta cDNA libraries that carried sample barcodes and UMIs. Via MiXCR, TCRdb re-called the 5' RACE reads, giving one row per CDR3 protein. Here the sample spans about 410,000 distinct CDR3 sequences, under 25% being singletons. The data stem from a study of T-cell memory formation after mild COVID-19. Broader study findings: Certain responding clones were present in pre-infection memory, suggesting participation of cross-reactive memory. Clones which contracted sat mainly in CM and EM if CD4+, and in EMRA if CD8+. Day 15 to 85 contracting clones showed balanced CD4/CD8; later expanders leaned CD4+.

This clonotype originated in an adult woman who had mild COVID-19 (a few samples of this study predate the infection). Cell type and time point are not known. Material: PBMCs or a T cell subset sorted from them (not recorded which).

CDR3 bases: TGTGCCAGCAGCTTAGCTGTTACCTATGGCTACACCTTC. Its protein is CASSLAVTYGYTF. This chain links TRBV7-2 with TRBJ1-2; D gene ambiguous. The CDR3 is 13 amino acids. In germline, CDR1 is SGHTA, CDR2 FQGNSA. V was clipped by 0 bases and J by 4 bases, with 6 bases between them.